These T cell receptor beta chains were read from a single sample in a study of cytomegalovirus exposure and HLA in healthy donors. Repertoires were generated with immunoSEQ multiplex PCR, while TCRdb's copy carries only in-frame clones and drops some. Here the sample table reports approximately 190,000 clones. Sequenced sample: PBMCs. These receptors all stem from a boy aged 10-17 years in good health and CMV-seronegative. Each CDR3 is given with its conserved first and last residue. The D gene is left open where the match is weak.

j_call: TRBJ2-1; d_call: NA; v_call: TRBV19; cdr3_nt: TGTGCCAGTAGTACGACAGGATCCACGGGTGAGCAGTTCTTC; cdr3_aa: CASSTTGSTGEQFF
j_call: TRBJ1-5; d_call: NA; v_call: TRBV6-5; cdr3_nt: TGTGCCAGCAGTTCGACAGATAGCAATCAGCCCCAGCATTTT; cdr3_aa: CASSSTDSNQPQHF
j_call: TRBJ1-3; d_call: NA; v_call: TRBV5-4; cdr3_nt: TGTGCCAGCAGCTTCGGACTTTCTGGAAACACCATATATTTT; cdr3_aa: CASSFGLSGNTIYF
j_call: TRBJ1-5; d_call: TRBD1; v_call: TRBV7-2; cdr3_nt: TGTGCCAGCAGCTTAGTTGGCCCCGACAGGGGGTGGGCTCAGCCCCAGCATTTT; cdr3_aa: CASSLVGPDRGWAQPQHF
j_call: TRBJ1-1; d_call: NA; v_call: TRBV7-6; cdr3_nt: TGTGCCAGCAGATCCAGGGGAACTGAAGCTTTCTTT; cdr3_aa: CASRSRGTEAFF
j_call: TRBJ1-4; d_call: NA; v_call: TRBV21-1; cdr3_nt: TGTGCCAGCACCTTGACAGGGGGGGACGAAAAACTGTTTTTT; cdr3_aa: CASTLTGGDEKLFF
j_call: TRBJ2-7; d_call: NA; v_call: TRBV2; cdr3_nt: TGTGCCAGCAGCGGCGTGGGGGAACAGGGTGGTAACGAGCAGTACTTC; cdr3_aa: CASSGVGEQGGNEQYF
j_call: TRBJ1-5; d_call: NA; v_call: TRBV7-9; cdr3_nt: TGTGCCAGCAGCTTAGGAGAGGGCAATCAGCCCCAGCATTTT; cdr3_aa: CASSLGEGNQPQHF
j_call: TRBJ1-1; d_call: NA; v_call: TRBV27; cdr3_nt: TGTGCCAGCAGTTTCGGGTCCGGGGTCGTCACTGAAGCTTTCTTT; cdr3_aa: CASSFGSGVVTEAFF
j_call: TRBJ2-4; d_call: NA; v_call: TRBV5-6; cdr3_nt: TGTGCCAGCAGCTTGTTTGTGCAGGCCAAAAACATTCAGTACTTC; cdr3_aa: CASSLFVQAKNIQYF